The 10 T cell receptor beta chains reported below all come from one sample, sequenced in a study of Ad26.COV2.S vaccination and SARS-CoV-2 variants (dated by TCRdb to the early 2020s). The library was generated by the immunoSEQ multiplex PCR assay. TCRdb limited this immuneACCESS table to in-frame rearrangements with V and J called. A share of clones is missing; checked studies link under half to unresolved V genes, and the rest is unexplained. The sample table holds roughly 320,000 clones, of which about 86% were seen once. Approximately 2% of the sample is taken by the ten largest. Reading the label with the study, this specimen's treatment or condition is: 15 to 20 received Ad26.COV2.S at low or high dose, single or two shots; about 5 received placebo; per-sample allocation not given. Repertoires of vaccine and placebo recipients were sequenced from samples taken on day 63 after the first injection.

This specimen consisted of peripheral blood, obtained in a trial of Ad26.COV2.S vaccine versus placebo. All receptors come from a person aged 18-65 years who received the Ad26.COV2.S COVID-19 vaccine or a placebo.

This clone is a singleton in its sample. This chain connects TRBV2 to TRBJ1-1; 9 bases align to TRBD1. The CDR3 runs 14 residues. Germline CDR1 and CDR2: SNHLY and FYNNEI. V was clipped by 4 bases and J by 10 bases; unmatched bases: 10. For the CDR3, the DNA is TGTGCCAGCAGTGTGGGACAGGGTGTCTTGGGAGCTTTCTTT. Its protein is CASSVGQGVLGAFF.

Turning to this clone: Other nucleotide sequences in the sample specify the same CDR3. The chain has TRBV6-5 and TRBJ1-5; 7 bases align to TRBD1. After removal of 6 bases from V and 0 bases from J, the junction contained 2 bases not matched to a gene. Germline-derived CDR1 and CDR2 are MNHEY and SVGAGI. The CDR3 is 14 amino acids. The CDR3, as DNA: TGTGCCAGCAGCCGACAGGGTAGCAATCAGCCCCAGCATTTT. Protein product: CASSRQGSNQPQHF.

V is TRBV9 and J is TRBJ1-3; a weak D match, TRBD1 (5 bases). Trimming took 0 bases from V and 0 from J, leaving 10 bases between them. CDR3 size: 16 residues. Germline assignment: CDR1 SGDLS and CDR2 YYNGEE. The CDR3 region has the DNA TGTGCCAGCAGCGTAGCTGCGGGGCGCTCTGGAAACACCATATATTTT. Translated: CASSVAAGRSGNTIYF.

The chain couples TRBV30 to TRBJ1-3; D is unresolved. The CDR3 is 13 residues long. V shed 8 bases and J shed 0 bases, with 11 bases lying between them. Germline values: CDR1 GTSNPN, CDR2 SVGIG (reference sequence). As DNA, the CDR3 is TGTGCCACGACGGGCCACTCTGGAAACACCATATATTTT. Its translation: CATTGHSGNTIYF.

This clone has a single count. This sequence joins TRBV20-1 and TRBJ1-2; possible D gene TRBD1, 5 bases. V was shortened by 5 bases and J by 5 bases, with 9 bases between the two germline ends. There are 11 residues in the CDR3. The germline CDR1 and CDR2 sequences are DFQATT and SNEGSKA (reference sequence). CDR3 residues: CSAGGGYGYTF. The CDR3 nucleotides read TGCAGTGCTGGGGGGGGATATGGCTACACCTTC.

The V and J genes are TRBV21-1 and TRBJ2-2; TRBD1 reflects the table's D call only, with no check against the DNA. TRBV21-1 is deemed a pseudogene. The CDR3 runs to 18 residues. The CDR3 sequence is CASSKKIPSQGWTGELFF. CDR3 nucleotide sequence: TGTGCCAGCAGCAAAAAAATTCCCTCCCAGGGCTGGACCGGGGAGCTGTTTTTT.

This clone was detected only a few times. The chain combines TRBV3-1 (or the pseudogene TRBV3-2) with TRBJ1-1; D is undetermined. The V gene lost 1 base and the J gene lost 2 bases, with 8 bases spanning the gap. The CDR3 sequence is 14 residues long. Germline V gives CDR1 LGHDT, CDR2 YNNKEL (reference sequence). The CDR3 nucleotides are TGTGCCAGCAGCCAAGGGCGAGACAACACTGAAGCTTTCTTT. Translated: CASSQGRDNTEAFF.

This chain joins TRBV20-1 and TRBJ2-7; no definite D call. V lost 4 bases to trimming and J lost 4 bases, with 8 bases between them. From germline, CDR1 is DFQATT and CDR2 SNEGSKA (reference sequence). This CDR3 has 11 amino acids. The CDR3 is CSANQVYEQYF. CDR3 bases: TGCAGTGCTAATCAAGTTTACGAGCAGTACTTC.

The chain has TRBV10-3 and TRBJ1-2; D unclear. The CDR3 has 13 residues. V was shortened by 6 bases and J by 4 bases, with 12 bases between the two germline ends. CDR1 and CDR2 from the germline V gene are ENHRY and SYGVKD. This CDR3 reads CAISGEGSYGYTF. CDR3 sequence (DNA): TGTGCCATCAGCGGGGAGGGAAGCTATGGCTACACCTTC.

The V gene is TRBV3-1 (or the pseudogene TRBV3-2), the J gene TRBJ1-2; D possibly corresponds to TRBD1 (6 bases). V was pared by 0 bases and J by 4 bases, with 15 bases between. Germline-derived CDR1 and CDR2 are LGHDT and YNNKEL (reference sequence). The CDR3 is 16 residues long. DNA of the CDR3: TGTGCCAGCAGCCAAGAATTGGGGGCGGAGATCTATGGCTACACCTTC. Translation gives CASSQELGAEIYGYTF.